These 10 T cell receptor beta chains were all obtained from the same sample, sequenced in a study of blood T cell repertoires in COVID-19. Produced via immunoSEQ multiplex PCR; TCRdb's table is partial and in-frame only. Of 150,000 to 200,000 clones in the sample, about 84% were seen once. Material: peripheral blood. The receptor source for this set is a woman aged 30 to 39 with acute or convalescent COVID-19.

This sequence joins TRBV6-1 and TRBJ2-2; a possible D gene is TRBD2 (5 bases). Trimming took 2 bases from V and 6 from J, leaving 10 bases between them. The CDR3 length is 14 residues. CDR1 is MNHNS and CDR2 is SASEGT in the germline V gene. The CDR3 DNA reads TGTGCCAGCAGTGAACGAGGGAATGCCGGGGAGCTGTTTTTT. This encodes CASSERGNAGELFF.

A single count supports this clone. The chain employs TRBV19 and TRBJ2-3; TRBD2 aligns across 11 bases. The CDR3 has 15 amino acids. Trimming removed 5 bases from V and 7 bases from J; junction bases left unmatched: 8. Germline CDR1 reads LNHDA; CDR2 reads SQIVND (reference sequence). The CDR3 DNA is TGTGCCAGTAGTCGGCTAGCGGGGGGCTTTAATACGCAGTATTTT. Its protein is CASSRLAGGFNTQYF.

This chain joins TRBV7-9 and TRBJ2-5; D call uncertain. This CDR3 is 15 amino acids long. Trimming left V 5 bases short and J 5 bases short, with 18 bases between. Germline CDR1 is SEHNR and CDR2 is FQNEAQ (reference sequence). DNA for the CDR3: TGTGCCAGCAGCCCAGGTATTTTTGATGCGGAGACCCAGTACTTC. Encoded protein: CASSPGIFDAETQYF. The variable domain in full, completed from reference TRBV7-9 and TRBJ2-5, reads DTGVSQNPRHKITKRGQNVTFRCDPISEHNRLYWYRQTLGQGPEFLTYFQNEAQLEKSRLLSDRFSAERPKGSFSTLEIQRTEQGDSAMYLCASSPGIFDAETQYFGPGTRLLVL.

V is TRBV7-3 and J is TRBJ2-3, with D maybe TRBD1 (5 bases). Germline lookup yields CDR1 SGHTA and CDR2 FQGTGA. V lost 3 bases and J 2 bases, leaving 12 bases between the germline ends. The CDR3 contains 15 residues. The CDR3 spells CASSFRQGPTDTQYF. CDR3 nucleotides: TGTGCCAGCAGCTTCCGTCAGGGCCCCACAGATACGCAGTATTTT.

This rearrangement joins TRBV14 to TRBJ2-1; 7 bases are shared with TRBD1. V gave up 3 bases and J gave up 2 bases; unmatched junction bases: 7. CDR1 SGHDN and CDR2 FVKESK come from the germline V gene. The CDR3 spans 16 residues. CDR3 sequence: CASSQGIDRAYNEQFF. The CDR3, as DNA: TGTGCCAGCAGCCAGGGAATTGACAGGGCCTACAATGAGCAGTTCTTC.

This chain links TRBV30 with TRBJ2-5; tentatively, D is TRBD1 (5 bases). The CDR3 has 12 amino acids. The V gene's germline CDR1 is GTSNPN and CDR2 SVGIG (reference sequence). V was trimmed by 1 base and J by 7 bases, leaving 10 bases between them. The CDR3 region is CAWSGPRGTQYF. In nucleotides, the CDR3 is TGTGCCTGGAGTGGTCCTAGGGGGACCCAGTACTTC.

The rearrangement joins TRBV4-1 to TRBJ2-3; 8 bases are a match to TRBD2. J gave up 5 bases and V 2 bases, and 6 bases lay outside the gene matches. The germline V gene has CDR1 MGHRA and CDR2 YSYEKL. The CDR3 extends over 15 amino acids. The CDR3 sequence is CASSQIGTRVDTQYF. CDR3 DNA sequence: TGCGCCAGCAGCCAAATCGGGACTAGGGTAGATACGCAGTATTTT.

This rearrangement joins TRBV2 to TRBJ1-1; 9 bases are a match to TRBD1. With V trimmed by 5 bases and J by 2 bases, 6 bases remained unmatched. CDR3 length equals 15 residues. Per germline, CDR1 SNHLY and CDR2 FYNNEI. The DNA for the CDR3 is TGTGCCAGCAGTCCGGGACAGGGACCCAACACTGAAGCTTTCTTT. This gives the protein CASSPGQGPNTEAFF.

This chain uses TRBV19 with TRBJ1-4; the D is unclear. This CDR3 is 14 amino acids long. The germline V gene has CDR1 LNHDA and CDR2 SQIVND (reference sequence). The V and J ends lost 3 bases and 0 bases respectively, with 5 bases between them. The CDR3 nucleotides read TGTGCCAGTAGTATCCAGACAACTAATGAAAAACTGTTTTTT. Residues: CASSIQTTNEKLFF.

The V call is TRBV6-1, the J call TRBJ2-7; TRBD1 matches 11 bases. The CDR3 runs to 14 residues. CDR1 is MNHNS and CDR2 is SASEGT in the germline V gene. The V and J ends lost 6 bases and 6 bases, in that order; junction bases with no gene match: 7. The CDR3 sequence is CASRLGQGDFEQYF. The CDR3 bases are TGTGCCAGCAGACTGGGACAGGGGGATTTCGAGCAGTACTTC.